This entry describes one TCR beta chain. Antigen unknown. One end of the junction varies from germline; a read error may be responsible. These data come from a study of blood T cells in healthy people across ages. Extraction yielded at least 6 micrograms of total RNA per sample. Findings and caveats of the study: Strong correlation existed between TCR beta diversity and naive T cell percentage.

This CDR3 contains 15 residues. Germline CDR1 reads KGHDR; CDR2 reads SFDVKD. A second about 7 to 12 cycle PCR used barcoded and J-beta primers. With 12 random nucleotides, a template-switch adaptor tagged each individual cDNA molecule. TCRdb called the 5' RACE reads again in MiXCR, with one record for every CDR3 protein. The top ten hold about 6.7% of the sample, which has over 1,200,000 distinct CDR3 sequences, roughly 60% seen once. The specimen sequenced was blood. The TCR was taken from a man between 18 and 35 years old in good health. The rearrangement joins TRBV24-1 to TRBJ2-3; D is unresolved. CDR3 in amino acids: CAASDFTDSTDTQYF. The CDR3 region has the DNA TGTGCCGCCAGTGATTTTACGGACAGCACAGATACGCAGTATTTT.